The source of this T cell receptor (beta chain) is a study of tumor and adjacent non-tumor tissue in lung cancer. For the study at large: The cohort had approximately 12 adenocarcinoma, 2 squamous cell and 1 small cell patients. The study, taken as a whole, reports: Tumor tissue had significantly higher TCR diversity than normal lung. Tumor TCR diversity, when higher, was linked to shorter survival.

The library came from three nested PCR rounds adapted from ARM-PCR protocols. Using its own MiXCR run on the multiplex PCR reads, TCRdb lists one record per CDR3 protein. The sample comprises roughly 90,000 distinct CDR3 sequences, 75% to 85% of which are singletons, and 20% to 25% rests with the top ten. RNA was extracted from bulk tissue without any cell sorting. This non-tumor lung sample came from over 3 cm beyond the tumor edge. The CDR3 spans 14 residues. Germline V gives CDR1 MDHEN, CDR2 SYDVKM. A note on this clonotype: Its antigen is not known. At one boundary the junction diverges from the germline segment, which might be a read error.

This TCR was sampled from a woman in her 50s with non-small cell lung cancer. The source material was distant non-tumor lung tissue. The V gene is TRBV28, the J gene TRBJ2-1; TRBD2 aligns across 9 bases. CDR3 sequence reads: CVNSFGLASNEQFF. DNA for the CDR3: TGTGTCAACAGTTTCGGACTAGCGTCCAATGAGCAGTTTTTC.